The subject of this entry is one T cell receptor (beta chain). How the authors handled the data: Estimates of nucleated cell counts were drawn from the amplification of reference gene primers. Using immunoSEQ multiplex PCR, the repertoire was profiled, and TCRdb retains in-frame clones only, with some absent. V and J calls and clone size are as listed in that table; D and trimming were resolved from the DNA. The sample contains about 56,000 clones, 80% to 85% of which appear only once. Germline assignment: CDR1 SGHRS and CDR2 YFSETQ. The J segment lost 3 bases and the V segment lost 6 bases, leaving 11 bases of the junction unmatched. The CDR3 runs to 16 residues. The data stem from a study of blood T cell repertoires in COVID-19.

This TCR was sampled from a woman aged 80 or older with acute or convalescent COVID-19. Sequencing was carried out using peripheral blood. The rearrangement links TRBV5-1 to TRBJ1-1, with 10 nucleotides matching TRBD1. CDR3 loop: CASKWGDRGLDTEAFF. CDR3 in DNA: TGCGCCAGCAAATGGGGAGACAGGGGGCTCGACACTGAAGCTTTCTTT.